This T cell receptor (beta chain) is from a study of T cell clusters in autoimmune cytopenias. Multiplex touch-down PCR amplified TRB using TRB-A and TRB-B pools in one tube. TCRdb re-analyzed the multiplex PCR reads; it lists each CDR3 protein once, without DNA. Its listing shows over 6,000 distinct CDR3 sequences. TRB was amplified from roughly 250 ng of peripheral blood genomic DNA per sample. Germline V gene sequence: CDR1 LNHDA, CDR2 SQIVND (reference sequence). The CDR3 is 15 amino acids. These data are also associated with another study on T cell repertoires in aging, cancer and after chemotherapy. That work contributes: About 10 million TCR reads made up the full dataset.

This chain uses TRBV19 with TRBJ1-5; the TRBD1 assignment by TCRdb is unverifiable without DNA. The sequenced sample consisted of peripheral blood. The receptor was isolated from a human donor in good health. The CDR3 spells CASSGGTGSNQPQHF.